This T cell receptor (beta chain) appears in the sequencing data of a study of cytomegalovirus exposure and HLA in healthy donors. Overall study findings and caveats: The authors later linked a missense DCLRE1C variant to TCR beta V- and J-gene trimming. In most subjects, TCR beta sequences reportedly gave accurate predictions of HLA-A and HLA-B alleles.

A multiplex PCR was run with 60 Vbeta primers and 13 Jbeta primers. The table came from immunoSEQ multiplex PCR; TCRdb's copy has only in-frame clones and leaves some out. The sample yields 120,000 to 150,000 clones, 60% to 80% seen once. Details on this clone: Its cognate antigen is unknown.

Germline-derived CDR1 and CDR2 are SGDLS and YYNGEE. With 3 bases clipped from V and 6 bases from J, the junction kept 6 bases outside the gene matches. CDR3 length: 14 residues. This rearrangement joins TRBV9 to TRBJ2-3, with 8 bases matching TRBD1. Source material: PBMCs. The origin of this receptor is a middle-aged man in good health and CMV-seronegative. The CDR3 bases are TGTGCCAGCAGCGACGGACAGGGAAGGGATACGCAGTATTTT. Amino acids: CASSDGQGRDTQYF.